The clone carrying this T cell receptor beta chain has only one observation. What it binds is not known. At one boundary the junction diverges from the germline segment, which might be a read error. Sequencing libraries made from TCR beta cDNA carried unique molecular identifiers. TCRdb ran MiXCR on the PCR reads and lists one entry per CDR3 protein. The sample holds hundreds of thousands of distinct CDR3 sequences, 44% seen once. Germline loops: CDR1 SQVTM, CDR2 ANQGSEA. CDR3 length: 14 residues. The data are from a study of post-analysis software for immune sequencing data. Study-level points and caveats: Pronounced co-clustering by F measure was evident among identically batched samples. About five TRBV segments appeared more often in patients than in controls, and TRBV5-6, TRBV5-1 and TRBV20-1 were among these. The study found significantly lower normalized Chao1 diversity in multiple sclerosis patients than in controls.

This clonotype originated in a girl between 10 and 17 years old with multiple sclerosis. The J gene is TRBJ2-4, the V gene TRBV29-1; 11 nucleotides agree with TRBD2. The tail of the sequence fits TRBJ2-5 better, so the J call may be wrong. The source material was blood. CDR3 DNA sequence: TGCAGCATTGATGGGACTAGCGGATGGGAGACCCAGTACTTC. It translates to CSIDGTSGWETQYF.